This TCR beta chain originates from a study of OX40 agonist ivuxolimab in advanced cancers. The CDR3 contains 17 residues. The germline V gene has CDR1 SGHRS and CDR2 YFSETQ. Trimming cost V 0 bases and J 2 bases; bases outside gene matches: 5. Only in-frame clones appear in the TCRdb table, and some are missing; sequencing was by immunoSEQ multiplex PCR. The sample contains fewer than 120,000 clones, roughly nine tenths of which appear only once. The chain uses TRBV5-1 and TRBJ1-5; the match to TRBD1 covers 10 bases. The material sequenced was CD4+ or CD8+ T cells sorted from blood, taken in a trial of the OX40 agonist ivuxolimab. The source of this sequence is an adult with an advanced solid tumor such as melanoma, head and neck, liver or kidney cancer. The DNA of the CDR3 is TGCGCCAGCAGCTTGGCCCCCGGGACAGGGGGCAATCAGCCCCAGCATTTT. Its protein product is CASSLAPGTGGNQPQHF.